These 32 T cell receptor beta chains were sequenced from one sample in a study of cytomegalovirus exposure and HLA in healthy donors. 13 Jbeta primers and 60 Vbeta primers were used for the PCR. The table came from immunoSEQ multiplex PCR; TCRdb's copy has only in-frame clones and leaves some out. The sample consists of about 150,000 clones, 60% to 80% of them appearing once. Sample: PBMCs. These receptors came from a man aged 50-59 years in good health and CMV-seropositive.

This clone appeared a single time. V is TRBV11-3 and J is TRBJ2-1, with D possibly TRBD2 on 5 matching bases. V lost 6 bases to trimming and J lost 4 bases, with 10 bases between them. CDR3 length: 13 residues. Germline V gene sequence: CDR1 SGHNT, CDR2 YENEEA. This CDR3 reads CASRERSYNEQFF. The CDR3 region has the DNA TGTGCCAGCAGGGAGCGGAGTTACAATGAGCAGTTCTTC.

This clone was found once. V and J are TRBV15 and TRBJ2-2, with 9 bases lining up with TRBD1. The CDR3 is 15 residues long. Germline V gene data show CDR1 as LNHNV and CDR2 as YYDKDF (reference sequence). Trimming at V came to 9 bases and at J to 7 bases, leaving 12 bases not matched to a gene. The CDR3 protein is CATTSGTGRDGELFF. In DNA, the CDR3 is TGTGCCACAACTTCCGGGACAGGGAGGGACGGGGAGCTGTTTTTT.

V is TRBV4-2 and J is TRBJ2-5; the match to TRBD1 covers 9 bases. Per the germline V gene, CDR1 is LGHNA and CDR2 is YNFKEQ. The CDR3 contains 15 residues. V gave up 2 bases and J gave up 2 bases; unmatched junction bases: 3. CDR3 sequence (DNA): TGTGCCAGCAGCCAAAAGACAGGGGGTCAAGAGACCCAGTACTTC. As protein: CASSQKTGGQETQYF.

The chain combines TRBV7-3 with TRBJ2-1, with a weak D call TRBD2 (6 bases). The CDR3 totals 16 residues. In germline, CDR1 is SGHTA, CDR2 FQGTGA. Trimming shortened V by 7 bases and J by 5 bases, and 21 bases separated the two germline ends. CDR3 in amino acids: CASIPWGERTDNEQFF. The CDR3 region has the DNA TGTGCCAGCATCCCCTGGGGGGAGCGCACTGACAATGAGCAGTTCTTC.

CDR3 loop: CASSSRYSGYTF. CDR3 in DNA: TGTGCCAGCAGCTCCCGGTATTCTGGCTACACCTTC. This chain links TRBV7-9 with TRBJ1-2; no definite D call. The CDR3 has 12 residues. V gave up 4 bases and J gave up 7 bases, with 10 bases separating them. Per the germline V gene, CDR1 is SEHNR and CDR2 is FQNEAQ (reference sequence).

There are a few counts of this clone. This chain connects TRBV19 to TRBJ1-5, with unresolved D. The CDR3 has 15 amino acids. Trimming stripped 3 bases from V and 0 bases from J, with 9 bases between. The germline CDR1 and CDR2 sequences are LNHDA and SQIVND (reference sequence). This chain's CDR3 is CASSIEGYSNQPQHF. DNA for the CDR3: TGTGCCAGTAGTATCGAGGGATATAGCAATCAGCCCCAGCATTTT.

The V gene is TRBV5-1, the J gene TRBJ1-1; tentative D call: TRBD1 (6 bases). Between the trimmed V and J ends, which lost 2 bases and 8 bases, there was a span of 13 bases. CDR3 size: 13 residues. Germline values: CDR1 SGHRS, CDR2 YFSETQ. The CDR3 protein is CASSFVPQGEAFF. CDR3 coding DNA: TGCGCCAGCAGCTTTGTCCCACAGGGAGAAGCTTTCTTT.

This clone appeared once. This rearrangement joins TRBV27 to TRBJ1-2; D is undetermined. Trimming left V 10 bases short and J 5 bases short, with 11 bases between. The CDR3 is made up of 11 amino acids. CDR1 is MNHEY and CDR2 is SMNVEV in the germline V gene (reference sequence). This CDR3 reads CATLSGYGYTF. In DNA form, the CDR3 reads TGTGCCACCCTAAGTGGTTATGGCTACACCTTC.

The chain couples TRBV2 to TRBJ2-7, with 15 bases fitting TRBD2. Per the germline V gene, CDR1 is SNHLY and CDR2 is FYNNEI. V was pared by 6 bases and J by 6 bases, with 6 bases of the junction left unmatched. CDR3 length: 15 amino acids. The CDR3 sequence: CASREGLAGGIEQYF. Here the CDR3 DNA reads TGTGCCAGCAGGGAGGGACTAGCGGGAGGCATCGAGCAGTACTTC.

The chain has TRBV2 and TRBJ1-5, with D possibly TRBD1 on 5 matching bases. With 10 bases removed from V and 1 base from J, the gap between germline ends came to 14 bases. Germline CDR1 reads SNHLY; CDR2 reads FYNNEI. The CDR3 length is 14 residues. CDR3 sequence: CATNSRGSNQPQHF. Written as DNA, the CDR3 is TGTGCCACCAACTCCCGGGGGAGCAATCAGCCCCAGCATTTT.

This clone was seen a handful of times. This chain links TRBV7-9 with TRBJ1-5; D is unclear. Trimming left V 3 bases short and J 7 bases short, with 13 bases between. The CDR3 is made up of 14 amino acids. Germline CDR1 SEHNR, CDR2 FQNEAQ (reference sequence). The CDR3 nucleotides read TGTGCCAGCAGCTTCCTCGGGGAAGGCCAGCCCCAGCATTTT. This translates into CASSFLGEGQPQHF.

This clone was seen a few times. The chain employs TRBV5-4 and TRBJ2-5; no definite D call. V lost 0 bases to trimming and J lost 5 bases, with 8 bases between them. Germline CDR1 and CDR2: SGHNT and YYREEE (reference sequence). This CDR3 has 13 residues. This CDR3 reads CASSLGSAETQYF. CDR3 nucleotides: TGTGCCAGCAGCTTGGGATCCGCGGAGACCCAGTACTTC.

The chain combines TRBV6-6 with TRBJ2-5; D perhaps matches TRBD1 (6 bases). CDR1 and CDR2 from the germline V gene are MNHNY and SVGAGI (reference sequence). The germline V and J ends were trimmed by 2 bases and 2 bases, with 9 bases remaining between them. CDR3 length equals 14 residues. The CDR3 DNA sequence: TGTGCCAGCAGTTACCCAGGGGTACAAGAGACCCAGTACTTC. The encoded protein is CASSYPGVQETQYF.

CDR3 sequence (DNA): TGTGCCAGCAGCTTGGAGAGGAATGAGCAGTTCTTC. Amino acids: CASSLERNEQFF. This rearrangement joins TRBV5-6 to TRBJ2-1; D uncertain. Germline-derived CDR1 and CDR2 are SGHDT and YYEEEE. V lost 0 bases and J lost 7, with 5 bases in between. The CDR3 length is 12 residues.

As for this clone: The same CDR3 arises from other DNA sequences in this sample as well. The genes are TRBV2 and TRBJ2-2; 7 bases align to TRBD1. Per germline, CDR1 SNHLY and CDR2 FYNNEI. V was clipped by 5 bases and J by 0 bases; unmatched bases: 3. CDR3 size: 15 residues. CDR3 nucleotide sequence: TGTGCCAGCAGTAGACAGGGCCCGAACACCGGGGAGCTGTTTTTT. Translated, it gives CASSRQGPNTGELFF.

The V gene is TRBV27, the J gene TRBJ1-1, with D perhaps matching TRBD1 (5 bases). The CDR3 loop spans 17 amino acids. Germline assignment: CDR1 MNHEY and CDR2 SMNVEV (reference sequence). The V end lost 2 bases, the J end lost 5 bases, and 21 bases lay between the germline ends. CDR3 loop: CASSLLGPEWGGTEAFF. The CDR3 DNA sequence: TGTGCCAGCAGTTTACTGGGGCCCGAGTGGGGAGGGACTGAAGCTTTCTTT.

This clone came up a few times. The CDR3 is CASWRPNQPQHF. The CDR3 DNA reads TGTGCCAGCTGGAGACCCAATCAGCCCCAGCATTTT. The V call is TRBV27, the J call TRBJ1-5, with unresolved D. Looked up from germline, CDR1 is MNHEY and CDR2 is SMNVEV (reference sequence). The CDR3 consists of 12 residues. V was cut by 8 bases and J by 3 bases, with 8 bases left in between.

CDR3 in amino acids: CASSSGLAGEQFF. As DNA, the CDR3 is TGTGCCAGCAGCTCCGGACTAGCAGGTGAGCAGTTCTTC. J is TRBJ2-1 and V is TRBV11-3; 8 nucleotides align to TRBD2. The V and J ends lost 4 bases and 9 bases, in that order; junction bases with no gene match: 5. This CDR3 contains 13 residues. Germline V CDR1 and CDR2: SGHNT, YENEEA.

The chain joins TRBV2 to TRBJ1-6, with 9 bases fitting TRBD1. Germline-derived CDR1 and CDR2 are SNHLY and FYNNEI. The CDR3 is made up of 15 amino acids. The trim removed 0 bases at V and 10 bases at J, leaving 4 bases unmatched. CDR3 sequence reads: CASSEAGQGRSPLHF. In DNA, the CDR3 is TGTGCCAGCAGTGAAGCGGGACAGGGAAGGTCACCCCTCCACTTT. Combining the CDR3 with reference TRBV2 and TRBJ1-6 gives the whole variable domain EPEVTQTPSHQVTQMGQEVILRCVPISNHLYFYWYRQILGQKVEFLVSFYNNEISEKSEIFDDQFSVERPDGSNFTLKIRSTKLEDSAMYFCASSEAGQGRSPLHFGNGTRLTVT.

V and J are TRBV4-1 and TRBJ2-7, with 9 bases that match TRBD1. With 2 bases clipped from V and 1 base from J, the junction kept 3 bases outside the gene matches. Germline CDR1 MGHRA, CDR2 YSYEKL. The CDR3 sequence is 15 residues long. DNA of the CDR3: TGCGCCAGCAGCCAATTGACAGGGGGTTCCTACGAGCAGTACTTC. It codes for CASSQLTGGSYEQYF.

This chain uses TRBV5-4 with TRBJ1-6; D call uncertain. Deletions cut 4 bases from V and 0 bases from J, with 11 bases between. The CDR3 contains 16 residues. Germline V gene lookup returns CDR1 SGHNT and CDR2 YYREEE (reference sequence). CDR3 residues: CASSLQPGSYNSPLHF. For the CDR3, the DNA is TGTGCCAGCAGCCTTCAGCCAGGCTCCTATAATTCACCCCTCCACTTT.

This chain uses TRBV5-6 with TRBJ2-5, with D uncertain. Germline values: CDR1 SGHDT, CDR2 YYEEEE. V was pared by 0 bases and J by 5 bases, with 5 bases between. This CDR3 region has 12 residues. The CDR3 DNA reads TGTGCCAGCAGCTTGGGGGCGGAGACCCAGTACTTC. It encodes CASSLGAETQYF.

V is TRBV18 and J is TRBJ1-2; D ambiguous. Germline V CDR1 and CDR2: KGHSH, LQKENI. V was clipped by 3 bases and J by 0 bases, with 5 bases between them. The CDR3 totals 13 residues. CDR3 nucleotides: TGTGCCAGCTCACCTTCTCCTAACTATGGCTACACCTTC. Protein product: CASSPSPNYGYTF.

This chain uses TRBV20-1 with TRBJ1-1; TRBD1 is a possible D gene (6 bases). CDR3 size: 11 residues. Germline loops: CDR1 DFQATT, CDR2 SNEGSKA (reference sequence). V was pared by 8 bases and J by 1 base, with 8 bases between. The CDR3: CSLTGNTEAFF. In nucleotides, the CDR3 is TGCAGTCTGACAGGGAACACTGAAGCTTTCTTT.

The gene calls are TRBV5-4 and TRBJ1-1; 7 bases are shared with TRBD1. Germline V lookup: CDR1 SGHNT, CDR2 YYREEE (reference sequence). The V gene end was trimmed by 0 bases and the J gene end by 1 base; junction bases not matched to a gene: 0. The CDR3 covers 14 residues. The CDR3: CASSLEGANTEAFF. CDR3 nucleotides: TGTGCCAGCAGCTTGGAGGGGGCGAACACTGAAGCTTTCTTT.

The chain combines TRBV20-1 with TRBJ2-7; D gene unclear. The germline CDR1 and CDR2 sequences are DFQATT and SNEGSKA (reference sequence). The V gene lost 1 base and the J gene lost 3 bases, with 4 bases spanning the gap. The CDR3 is 11 amino acids. In DNA, the CDR3 is TGCAGTGCTAGAGTCGGCTACGAGCAGTACTTC. It encodes CSARVGYEQYF.

The sample holds one count of this clone. The gene calls are TRBV19 and TRBJ1-4; 7 bases are shared with TRBD1. This CDR3 comprises 13 residues. From germline, CDR1 is LNHDA and CDR2 SQIVND (reference sequence). Trimming took 8 bases from V and 7 from J; bases not matched to a gene: 7. As DNA, the CDR3 is TGTGCCAGTTCAACGACAGGGTCTGAAAAACTGTTTTTT. It translates to CASSTTGSEKLFF.

The CDR3 loop reads CASSRAGGPTQPQHF. The CDR3 nucleotides read TGTGCCAGCAGCCGAGCCGGGGGGCCCACTCAGCCCCAGCATTTT. The chain employs TRBV6-1 and TRBJ1-5, with a weak D call TRBD1 (6 bases). The germline V gene encodes CDR1 MNHNS and CDR2 SASEGT. Between the trimmed V and J ends, which lost 6 bases and 6 bases, there was a span of 18 bases. The CDR3 contains 15 residues.

CDR3 loop: CASRNRGYEQYF. The DNA for the CDR3 is TGTGCCAGCAGAAACAGGGGCTACGAGCAGTACTTC. The chain couples TRBV27 to TRBJ2-7; 7 bases map to TRBD1. The CDR3 extends over 12 amino acids. Per germline, CDR1 MNHEY and CDR2 SMNVEV (reference sequence). Germline trimming cut 6 bases from V and 3 bases from J; bases unmatched to any gene: 2.

The sample holds a few counts of this clone. This chain uses TRBV4-1 with TRBJ1-6; TRBD1 matches 8 bases. The germline gives CDR1 MGHRA, CDR2 YSYEKL. CDR3 size: 15 residues. V lost 1 base to trimming and J lost 7 bases; unmatched junction nucleotides: 3. CDR3 sequence: CASSQGTGHNSPLHF. The CDR3 DNA follows: TGCGCCAGCAGCCAAGGGACAGGGCACAATTCACCCCTCCACTTT.

V is TRBV6-6 and J is TRBJ2-5; 9 bases align to TRBD2. The ends lost 9 bases at V and 2 bases at J; junction bases unmatched: 7. The length of the CDR3 is 14 residues. From germline, CDR1 is MNHNY and CDR2 SVGAGI (reference sequence). Here the CDR3 DNA reads TGTGCCAGTGGTAGCGGGAGTCGGCAAGAGACCCAGTACTTC. Protein sequence: CASGSGSRQETQYF.

V is TRBV27 and J is TRBJ2-1, with TRBD1 matching 8 bases. Germline-derived CDR1 and CDR2 are MNHEY and SMNVEV (reference sequence). This CDR3 is built from 15 residues. Unmatched junction bases numbered 9, after V lost 4 bases and J lost 7 bases. The CDR3 DNA reads TGTGCCAGCAGTTCCCCGAGGACAGGGAGTAATGAGCAGTTCTTC. This codes for CASSSPRTGSNEQFF.